A selection of T cell receptor beta chains follows, all from one sample in a study of control samples from healthy donors and cancer patients. Data came from immunoSEQ multiplex PCR; TCRdb stores just in-frame clones and leaves some out. The sample has 75,000 to 100,000 clones; roughly 86% are singletons. Specimen: blood. These TCRs come from a woman in her 50s in good health. Both conserved end residues are part of each CDR3. D genes are given only for firm matches. Some rows have no size entry. The others give once, few or many, or a class for an expanded clone.

v_call,d_call,clone_size,j_call,cdr3_nt,cdr3_aa
TRBV7-9,NA,NA,TRBJ1-1,TGTGCCAGCAGACGGACGGCATCGGGGGGCACTGAAGCTTTCTTT,CASRRTASGGTEAFF
TRBV6-2/TRBV6-3,TRBD1,once,TRBJ1-4,TGTGCCAGCAGTTATCCCGGGACAGCGAAGGAAAAACTGTTTTTT,CASSYPGTAKEKLFF
TRBV7-9,NA,few,TRBJ2-3,TGTGCCAGCAGCTCTCAAGGGAGTCTTGCAGATACGCAGTATTTT,CASSSQGSLADTQYF
TRBV12-3/TRBV12-4,NA,once,TRBJ1-2,TGTGCCAGCAGTTTTAGTCCGAGGGATGGCTACACCTTC,CASSFSPRDGYTF
TRBV7-3,TRBD2,NA,TRBJ2-3,TGTGCCAGCAGCTTGGGTTCTAGCGGAGCCACAGATACGCAGTATTTT,CASSLGSSGATDTQYF
TRBV7-2,TRBD1,NA,TRBJ1-6,TGTGCCAGCAGCCCGTGGGACAGAGATAATTCACCCCTCCACTTT,CASSPWDRDNSPLHF
TRBV7-2,NA,NA,TRBJ2-6,TGTGCCAGCAGCTTAGTTGGGGTTGGGGGTGGGGCCAACGTCCTGACTTTC,CASSLVGVGGGANVLTF
TRBV7-9,NA,NA,TRBJ1-4,TGTGCCAGCAGCTTAGTGGGGACGGGCCTGAGGGAACTGTTTTTT,CASSLVGTGLRELFF
TRBV27,NA,NA,TRBJ1-2,TGTGCCAGCACCCTGAAGCGGGGCGCCGGCCACACCTTC,CASTLKRGAGHTF
TRBV9,TRBD1,NA,TRBJ2-7,TGTGCCAGCAGCTTGGACAGGCTAAGTTACGAGCAGTACTTC,CASSLDRLSYEQYF
TRBV6-6,NA,NA,TRBJ2-5,TGTGCCAGCAGTTACCACGCAGGCGAAGGAGAGACCCAGTACTTC,CASSYHAGEGETQYF
TRBV9,NA,few,TRBJ2-7,TGTGCCAGCAGCGTAGGGCGGGGAGCCTACGAGCAGTACTTC,CASSVGRGAYEQYF
TRBV6-5,NA,NA,TRBJ1-1,TGTGCCAGCAGCCTTGGAGGGGACACTGAAGCTTTCTTT,CASSLGGDTEAFF
TRBV7-9,TRBD1,NA,TRBJ2-5,TGTGCCAGCAGCCCAAGGACAGGGAGGCTAGGGCAAGAGACCCAGTACTTC,CASSPRTGRLGQETQYF
TRBV9,TRBD2,NA,TRBJ2-2,TGTGCCAGCAGCGTCCGGGGGGCGAACACCGGGGAGCTGTTTTTT,CASSVRGANTGELFF
TRBV7-9,TRBD1,NA,TRBJ1-2,TGTGCCAGCAGCATGGGACAGGGAAACGGCTACACCTTC,CASSMGQGNGYTF
TRBV4-1,NA,NA,TRBJ2-7,TGCGCCAGCCGTAAGGGGCCCGGACGCTACGAGCAGTACTTC,CASRKGPGRYEQYF
TRBV7-7,NA,NA,TRBJ2-3,TGTGCTAGCAGCGTCGACGGGATAGGCACAGATACGCAGTATTTT,CASSVDGIGTDTQYF
TRBV29-1,NA,once,TRBJ2-5,TGCAGCGTTGTCTCAGTCGGGACCCTCCGGGAGACCCAGTACTTC,CSVVSVGTLRETQYF
TRBV5-1,NA,NA,TRBJ2-7,TGCGCCAGCAGCTTGGCCTCTAGGGACGAGCAGTACTTC,CASSLASRDEQYF
TRBV9,NA,NA,TRBJ1-1,TGTGCCAGCAGCGTAGCAGCGGGCGAGGGCACTGAAGCTTTCTTT,CASSVAAGEGTEAFF
TRBV2,TRBD2,NA,TRBJ2-7,TGTGCCAGCCAGGGACTAGCGGATGGGGCATCCTACGAGCAGTACTTC,CASQGLADGASYEQYF
TRBV11-2,TRBD1,once,TRBJ1-2,TGTGCCAGCAGCTCGACCGGGACAGGGAATGGCCACACCTTC,CASSSTGTGNGHTF
TRBV3-1/TRBV3-2,TRBD1,NA,TRBJ2-7,TGTGCCAGCAGCCAAGGCCTGAGACAGGGGGCCTACGAGCAGTACTTC,CASSQGLRQGAYEQYF
TRBV28,TRBD1,NA,TRBJ1-3,TGTGCCAGCAGTGTTGACAGGGGAGGTGGAAACACCATATATTTT,CASSVDRGGGNTIYF
TRBV6-5,NA,NA,TRBJ2-1,TGTGCCAGCAGTTACTCGGGCATAGGTTACGGGGAGTTCTTC,CASSYSGIGYGEFF
TRBV11-2,NA,once,TRBJ1-6,TGTGCCAGCAGCTTAACAGGGACAAATAATTCACCCCTCCACTTT,CASSLTGTNNSPLHF
TRBV11-1,NA,NA,TRBJ2-7,TGTGCCAGCAGCTCAATCCGGGGTCAGTTGGAGCAGTACTTC,CASSSIRGQLEQYF
TRBV4-1,NA,NA,TRBJ2-6,TGCGCCAGCAGCCCTCGGGGCTCTGGGGCCAACGTCCTGACTTTC,CASSPRGSGANVLTF
TRBV4-3,NA,few,TRBJ1-2,TGCGCCAGCAGCGCCCGGGACTATGGCTACACCTTC,CASSARDYGYTF
TRBV7-9,NA,NA,TRBJ2-3,TGTGCCAGCAGCTTAGTGGTAGTCAGGGACAGCACAGATACGCAGTATTTT,CASSLVVVRDSTDTQYF
TRBV7-2,NA,NA,TRBJ1-1,TGTGCCAGCAGCTTAGAGAATTTTGGGACTGAAGCTTTCTTT,CASSLENFGTEAFF